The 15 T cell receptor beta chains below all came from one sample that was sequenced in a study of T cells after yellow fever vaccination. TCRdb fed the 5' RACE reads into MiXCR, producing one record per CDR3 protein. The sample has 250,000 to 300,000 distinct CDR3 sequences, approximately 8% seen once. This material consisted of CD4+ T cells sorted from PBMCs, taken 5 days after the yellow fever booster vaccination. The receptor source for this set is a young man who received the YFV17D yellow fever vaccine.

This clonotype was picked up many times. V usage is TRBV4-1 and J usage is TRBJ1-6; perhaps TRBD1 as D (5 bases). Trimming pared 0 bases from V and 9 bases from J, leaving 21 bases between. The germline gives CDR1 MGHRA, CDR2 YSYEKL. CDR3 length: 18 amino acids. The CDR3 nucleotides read TGCGCCAGCAGCCAAGATCCCCCTGGTCGGGACGGAGGTTCACCCCTCCACTTT. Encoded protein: CASSQDPPGRDGGSPLHF.

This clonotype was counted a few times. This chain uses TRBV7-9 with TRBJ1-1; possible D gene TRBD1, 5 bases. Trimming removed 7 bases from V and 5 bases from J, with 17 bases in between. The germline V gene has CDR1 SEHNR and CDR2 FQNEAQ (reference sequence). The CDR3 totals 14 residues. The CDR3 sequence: CASTVTGTATEAFF. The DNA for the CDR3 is TGTGCCAGCACCGTTACCGGGACGGCAACTGAAGCTTTCTTT.

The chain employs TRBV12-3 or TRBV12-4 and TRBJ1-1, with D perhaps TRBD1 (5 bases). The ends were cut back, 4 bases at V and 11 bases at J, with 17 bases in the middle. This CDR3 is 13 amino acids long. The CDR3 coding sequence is TGTGCCAGCAGTTCCCTCGGGACCTTCAACGCTTTCTTT. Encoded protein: CASSSLGTFNAFF.

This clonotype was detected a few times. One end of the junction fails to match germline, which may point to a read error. The CDR3 protein is CPSSIQWDTIYF. The CDR3 nucleotides are TGTCCCAGCAGCATCCAGTGGGACACCATATATTTT. The chain carries TRBV9 and TRBJ1-3; D not resolved. The germline gives CDR1 SGDLS, CDR2 YYNGEE. This CDR3 is built from 12 residues.

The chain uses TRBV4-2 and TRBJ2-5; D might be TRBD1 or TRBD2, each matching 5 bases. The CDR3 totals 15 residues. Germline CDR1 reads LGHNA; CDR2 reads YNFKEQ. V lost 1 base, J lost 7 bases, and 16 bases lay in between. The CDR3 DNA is TGTGCCAGCAGCCAAGGGGACGGTTCGTCGGGGACCCAGTACTTC. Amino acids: CASSQGDGSSGTQYF.

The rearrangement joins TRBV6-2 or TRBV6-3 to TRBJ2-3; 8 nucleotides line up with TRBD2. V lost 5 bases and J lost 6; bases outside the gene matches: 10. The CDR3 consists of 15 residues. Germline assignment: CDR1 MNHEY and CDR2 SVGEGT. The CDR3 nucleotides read TGTGCCAGCAGTCAAGCGGGGGTAGGCGTCGATACGCAGTATTTT. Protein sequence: CASSQAGVGVDTQYF.

The DNA for the CDR3 is TGTGCCAGCAGCCCGCGGACAGGGTATGAGGCTTTCTTT. Amino acids: CASSPRTGYEAFF. The V gene is TRBV5-4, the J gene TRBJ1-1, with 8 bases that match TRBD1. V trimming: 4 bases; J trimming: 11 bases; junction bases outside the gene matches: 10. Germline lookup yields CDR1 SGHNT and CDR2 YYREEE (reference sequence). CDR3 size: 13 residues.

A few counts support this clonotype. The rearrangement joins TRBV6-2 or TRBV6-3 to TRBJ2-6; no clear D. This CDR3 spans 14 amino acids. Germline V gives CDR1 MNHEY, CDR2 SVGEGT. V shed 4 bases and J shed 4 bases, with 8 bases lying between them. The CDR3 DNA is TGTGCCAGCAGTTGGGTAACCGGGGCCAACGTCCTGACTTTC. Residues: CASSWVTGANVLTF.

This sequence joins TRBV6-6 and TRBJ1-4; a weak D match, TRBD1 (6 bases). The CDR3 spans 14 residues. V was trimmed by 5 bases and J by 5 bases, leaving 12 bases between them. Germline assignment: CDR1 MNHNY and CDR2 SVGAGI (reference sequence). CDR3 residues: CASSRGQLNEKLFF. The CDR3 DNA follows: TGTGCCAGCAGTAGAGGACAGCTGAATGAAAAACTGTTTTTT.

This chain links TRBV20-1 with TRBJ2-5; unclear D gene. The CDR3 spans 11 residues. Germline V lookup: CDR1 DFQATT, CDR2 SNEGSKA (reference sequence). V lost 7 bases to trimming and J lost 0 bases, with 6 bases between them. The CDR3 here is CSGEYQETQYF. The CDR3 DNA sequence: TGCAGTGGCGAGTACCAAGAGACCCAGTACTTC.

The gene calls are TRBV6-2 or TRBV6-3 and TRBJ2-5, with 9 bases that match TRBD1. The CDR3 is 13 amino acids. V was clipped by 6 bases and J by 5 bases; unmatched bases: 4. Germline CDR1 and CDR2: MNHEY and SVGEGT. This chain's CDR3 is CASRATGGETQYF. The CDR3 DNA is TGTGCCAGCAGAGCGACAGGGGGGGAGACCCAGTACTTC.

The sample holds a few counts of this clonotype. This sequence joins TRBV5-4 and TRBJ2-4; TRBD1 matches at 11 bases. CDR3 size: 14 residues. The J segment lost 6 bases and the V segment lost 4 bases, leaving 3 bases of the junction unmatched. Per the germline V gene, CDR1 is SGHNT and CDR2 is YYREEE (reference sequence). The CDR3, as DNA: TGTGCCAGCAGCCCCGGGACAGGGGGAAACATTCAGTACTTC. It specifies CASSPGTGGNIQYF.

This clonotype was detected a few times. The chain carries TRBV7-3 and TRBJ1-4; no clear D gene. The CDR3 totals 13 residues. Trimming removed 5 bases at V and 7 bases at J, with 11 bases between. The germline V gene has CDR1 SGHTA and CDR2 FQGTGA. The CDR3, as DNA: TGTGCCAGCAGCCCAACCCCCGGTGAAAAACTGTTTTTT. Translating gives CASSPTPGEKLFF.

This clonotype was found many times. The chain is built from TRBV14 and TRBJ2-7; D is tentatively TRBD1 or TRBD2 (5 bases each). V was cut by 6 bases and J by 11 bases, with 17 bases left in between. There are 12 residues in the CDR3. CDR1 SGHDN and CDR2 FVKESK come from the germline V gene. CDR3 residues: CASSLGQGLEYF. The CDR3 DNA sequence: TGTGCCAGCAGTCTCGGACAAGGACTGGAGTACTTC. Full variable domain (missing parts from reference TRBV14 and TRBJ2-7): EAGVTQFPSHSVIEKGQTVTLRCDPISGHDNLYWYRRVMGKEIKFLLHFVKESKQDESGMPNNRFLAERTGGTYSTLKVQPAELEDSGVYFCASSLGQGLEYFGPGTRLTVT.

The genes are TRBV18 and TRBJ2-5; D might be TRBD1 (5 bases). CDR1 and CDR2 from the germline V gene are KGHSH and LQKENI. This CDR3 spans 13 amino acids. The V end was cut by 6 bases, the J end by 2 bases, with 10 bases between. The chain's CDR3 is CASSPGWQETQYF. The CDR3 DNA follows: TGTGCCAGCTCCCCAGGGTGGCAAGAGACCCAGTACTTC.